This T cell receptor (beta chain) was sequenced for a study of blood T cell repertoires in COVID-19. Background on the study: The study drew acute and convalescent COVID-19 samples from the United States, Italy and Spain. From T cells, B-cell-depleted T cells, or PBMCs came the material, which was cDNA or gDNA.

How the authors handled the data: Counts of nucleated cells, estimated from reference gene primer amplification, were obtained. Only in-frame clones appear in the TCRdb table, and some are missing; sequencing was by immunoSEQ multiplex PCR. D and trimming come from the DNA, and the V and J calls and clone size come from that table. The table has a few hundred thousand clones, roughly 87% seen once. CDR3 length: 13 amino acids. Trimming removed 7 bases from V and 8 bases from J, with 14 bases in between. The chain is built from TRBV12-3 or TRBV12-4 and TRBJ2-2; D remains unclear. Sequenced sample: peripheral blood. The receptor comes from a man aged 35 to 55 with active or convalescent COVID-19. The CDR3 here is CASIPQVRGELFF. CDR3 DNA: TGTGCCAGCATACCTCAGGTCCGAGGGGAGCTGTTTTTT.